What follows are 29 T cell receptor beta chains derived from one specimen sequenced in a study of cytomegalovirus exposure and HLA in healthy donors. Method: immunoSEQ multiplex PCR; TCRdb's copy keeps in-frame clones and lacks some. The sample holds 100,000 or so clones, 70% to 90% seen once. What was sequenced was PBMCs. These receptors all stem from a woman between 18 and 30 years old in good health and CMV-seropositive.

The rearrangement uses TRBV28 and TRBJ1-2, with 9 bases aligning to TRBD1. Germline CDR1 is MDHEN and CDR2 is SYDVKM. The J segment lost 2 bases and the V segment lost 7 bases, leaving 11 bases of the junction unmatched. The CDR3 sequence is 16 residues long. The CDR3 DNA is TGTGCCAGCATGGATTATACGGGACAGGGAAACTATGGCTACACCTTC. Encoded protein: CASMDYTGQGNYGYTF.

This clone is a singleton in its sample. The chain combines TRBV7-3 with TRBJ2-3, with D hard to call. The CDR3 consists of 13 residues. CDR1 and CDR2 from the germline V gene are SGHTA and FQGTGA. Between the trimmed V and J ends, which lost 6 bases and 4 bases, there was a span of 11 bases. CDR3 region: CASSAKNSDTQYF. The CDR3 DNA sequence: TGTGCCAGCAGTGCGAAGAATTCAGATACGCAGTATTTT.

The rearrangement joins TRBV9 to TRBJ2-1; 10 bases are shared with TRBD2. Germline V CDR1 and CDR2: SGDLS, YYNGEE. J gave up 6 bases and V 1 base, and 7 bases lay outside the gene matches. The CDR3 sequence is 16 residues long. CDR3 DNA sequence: TGTGCCAGCAGCGTAACAGCGGGGGGGCAAACCAATGAGCAGTTCTTC. It yields the protein CASSVTAGGQTNEQFF.

The chain is built from TRBV6-1 and TRBJ2-7, with 12 bases identical to TRBD1. This CDR3 has 16 amino acids. J lost 1 base, V lost 4 bases, and 5 bases had no gene match. CDR1 is MNHNS, CDR2 SASEGT, per germline. The CDR3 spells CASSGPGQGASYEQYF. CDR3 nucleotide sequence: TGTGCCAGCAGTGGACCGGGACAGGGGGCGTCCTACGAGCAGTACTTC.

The rearrangement links TRBV28 to TRBJ2-3; 8 bases fit TRBD2. V was clipped by 7 bases and J by 1 base; unmatched bases: 1. CDR1 and CDR2 from the germline V gene are MDHEN and SYDVKM. This CDR3 comprises 13 residues. The CDR3 sequence is CASTGGRTDTQYF. CDR3 in DNA: TGTGCCAGCACGGGGGGGCGCACAGATACGCAGTATTTT.

CDR3: CASSKSSRFNYNEQFF. The CDR3 nucleotides read TGTGCCAGCAGCAAAAGTAGCCGTTTTAACTACAATGAGCAGTTCTTC. The chain is built from TRBV21-1 and TRBJ2-1; TRBD2, the table's D call, lacks a check against the DNA. TRBV21-1 is noted as a pseudogene. The CDR3 is 16 residues long.

CDR3 bases: TGTGCCAGCAGCTTTCCGGGACAGGGGGGAAATGAGCAGTTCTTC. Amino acids: CASSFPGQGGNEQFF. The V call is TRBV11-3, the J call TRBJ2-1, with TRBD1 matching 11 bases. The V and J ends lost 3 bases and 7 bases, in that order; junction bases with no gene match: 5. Germline V gives CDR1 SGHNT, CDR2 YENEEA. The CDR3 sequence is 15 residues long.

V gene TRBV29-1 combines with J gene TRBJ2-5; tentatively, D is TRBD2 (6 bases). Germline loops: CDR1 SQVTM, CDR2 ANQGSEA. The CDR3 totals 16 residues. V was cut by 1 base and J by 5 bases, with 20 bases left in between. The CDR3 sequence: CSVEVTGRGLKETQYF. CDR3 coding DNA: TGCAGCGTTGAAGTTACTGGAAGGGGACTCAAGGAGACCCAGTACTTC. Combining the CDR3 with reference TRBV29-1 and TRBJ2-5 gives the whole variable domain SAVISQKPSRDICQRGTSLTIQCQVDSQVTMMFWYRQQPGQSLTLIATANQGSEATYESGFVIDKFPISRPNLTFSTLTVSNMSPEDSSIYLCSVEVTGRGLKETQYFGPGTRLLVL.

V is TRBV29-1 and J is TRBJ1-2; the D gene is possibly TRBD1 (6 bases). The V end lost 5 bases, the J end lost 0 bases, and 16 bases lay between the germline ends. Germline CDR1 SQVTM, CDR2 ANQGSEA. This CDR3 region has 15 residues. The CDR3 nucleotides are TGCAGCGTTAGTAAAAGACAGGCCTCTAACTATGGCTACACCTTC. Its translation: CSVSKRQASNYGYTF.

V and J are TRBV27 and TRBJ1-2, with unresolved D. The germline V gene encodes CDR1 MNHEY and CDR2 SMNVEV (reference sequence). The CDR3 covers 14 residues. The V gene lost 5 bases and the J gene lost 4 bases, with 14 bases spanning the gap. As DNA, the CDR3 is TGTGCCAGCAGTGTTAACCTAAATTTCTATGGCTACACCTTC. Amino acid sequence: CASSVNLNFYGYTF.

This clone came up a few times. Other DNA sequences in the same sample also yield this CDR3. V and J are TRBV5-1 and TRBJ2-7; D remains unclear. Germline V lookup: CDR1 SGHRS, CDR2 YFSETQ. This CDR3 comprises 11 residues. V lost 3 bases, J lost 1 base, and 2 bases lay in between. CDR3 region: CASSSSYEQYF. CDR3 nucleotide sequence: TGCGCCAGCAGCTCTTCCTACGAGCAGTACTTC.

The chain has TRBV5-1 and TRBJ2-3; 14 bases match TRBD2. This CDR3 comprises 15 residues. From germline, CDR1 is SGHRS and CDR2 YFSETQ. The J segment lost 5 bases and the V segment lost 3 bases, leaving 2 bases of the junction unmatched. The CDR3 sequence is CASSSGLAGGDTQYF. CDR3 DNA: TGCGCCAGCAGCTCCGGACTAGCGGGAGGAGATACGCAGTATTTT.

The genes are TRBV28 and TRBJ2-3; 9 nucleotides line up with TRBD1. The J segment lost 5 bases and the V segment lost 2 bases, leaving 5 bases of the junction unmatched. Germline loops: CDR1 MDHEN, CDR2 SYDVKM. CDR3 size: 15 residues. The CDR3 DNA reads as TGTGCCAGCAGTTTAAGGGACAGGGTAGGAGATACGCAGTATTTT. Protein sequence: CASSLRDRVGDTQYF.

The rearrangement joins TRBV9 to TRBJ1-3, with 7 nucleotides matching TRBD1. V lost 0 bases, J lost 2 bases, and 8 bases stayed unmatched. The germline V gene encodes CDR1 SGDLS and CDR2 YYNGEE. The CDR3 contains 17 residues. CDR3 coding DNA: TGTGCCAGCAGCGTAGCTGGAGGGGGCATAGCTGGAAACACCATATATTTT. It codes for CASSVAGGGIAGNTIYF. The full variable domain, with the rest looked up from reference TRBV9 and TRBJ1-3, is DSGVTQTPKHLITATGQRVTLRCSPRSGDLSVYWYQQSLDQGLQFLIQYYNGEERAKGNILERFSAQQFPDLHSELNLSSLELGDSALYFCASSVAGGGIAGNTIYFGEGSWLTVV.

The CDR3 reads CASSLGLAGGLYEQFF. CDR3 nucleotide sequence: TGTGCCAGCAGCTTGGGACTAGCGGGGGGGCTTTATGAGCAGTTCTTC. The chain recombines TRBV7-9 with TRBJ2-1; 16 nucleotides align to TRBD2. The V gene's germline CDR1 is SEHNR and CDR2 FQNEAQ (reference sequence). The CDR3 extends over 16 amino acids. The trim removed 3 bases at V and 8 bases at J, leaving 4 bases unmatched.

The chain is built from TRBV5-1 and TRBJ1-1; unclear D gene. Per the germline V gene, CDR1 is SGHRS and CDR2 is YFSETQ. The CDR3 totals 14 residues. V shed 7 bases and J shed 4 bases, with 17 bases lying between them. CDR3 nucleotides: TGCGCCAGCGCCCCCACGGCGGTGGGCACTGAAGCTTTCTTT. Translated, it gives CASAPTAVGTEAFF.

The V and J genes are TRBV5-4 and TRBJ2-1; 9 nucleotides align to TRBD1. Germline values: CDR1 SGHNT, CDR2 YYREEE (reference sequence). This CDR3 region has 15 residues. Trimming cost V 0 bases and J 7 bases; bases outside gene matches: 5. In DNA, the CDR3 is TGTGCCAGCAGCTTGGTAATGGGACAGGGAAATGAGCAGTTCTTC. Translated: CASSLVMGQGNEQFF.

The chain carries TRBV7-2 and TRBJ1-2; TRBD1 matches at 9 bases. The CDR3 consists of 14 residues. V trimming: 5 bases; J trimming: 7 bases; junction bases outside the gene matches: 8. The germline CDR1 and CDR2 sequences are SGHTA and FQGNSA. In DNA, the CDR3 is TGTGCCAGCAGCCCACCCGGGACAGGGCCTGGCTACACCTTC. Translation gives CASSPPGTGPGYTF.

This chain connects TRBV6-5 to TRBJ1-1; D unclear. The CDR3 runs 13 residues. V was pared by 6 bases and J by 4 bases, with 12 bases between. The V gene's germline CDR1 is MNHEY and CDR2 SVGAGI. CDR3 in amino acids: CASRRGLSTEAFF. CDR3 bases: TGTGCCAGCAGGAGAGGGCTGTCCACTGAAGCTTTCTTT.

The chain joins TRBV5-4 to TRBJ1-4; 7 positions match TRBD1. V shed 4 bases, J shed 4 bases, and the junction held 7 bases outside the gene matches. This CDR3 contains 15 residues. The germline V gene encodes CDR1 SGHNT and CDR2 YYREEE (reference sequence). CDR3 in amino acids: CASSPGTELNEKLFF. The CDR3 DNA sequence: TGTGCCAGCAGCCCTGGGACAGAGCTTAATGAAAAACTGTTTTTT. Combining the CDR3 with reference TRBV5-4 and TRBJ1-4 gives the whole variable domain ETGVTQSPTHLIKTRGQQVTLRCSSQSGHNTVSWYQQALGQGPQFIFQYYREEENGRGNFPPRFSGLQFPNYSSELNVNALELDDSALYLCASSPGTELNEKLFFGSGTQLSVL.

The chain uses TRBV14 and TRBJ2-7; 7 positions match TRBD2. Germline CDR1 SGHDN, CDR2 FVKESK. The CDR3 is made up of 14 amino acids. V was clipped by 4 bases and J by 6 bases; unmatched bases: 9. This CDR3 reads CASSREGGPGEQYF. DNA of the CDR3: TGTGCCAGCAGCCGGGAGGGAGGGCCAGGCGAGCAGTACTTC.

This clone has just one count. The V and J genes are TRBV6-1 and TRBJ2-5; a possible D gene is TRBD1 (5 bases). The end of the DNA fits TRBJ2-7 better, so the J call may be wrong. From germline, CDR1 is MNHNS and CDR2 SASEGT. This CDR3 has 14 residues. The CDR3 here is CASKRTDSSYEQYF. The DNA for the CDR3 is TGTGCCAGCAAAAGGACCGACAGCTCCTACGAGCAGTACTTC.

This clone was seen a handful of times. The V and J genes are TRBV12-5 and TRBJ2-7; D is possibly TRBD2 (7 bases). V shed 7 bases and J shed 4 bases, with 23 bases lying between them. Germline V CDR1 and CDR2: LGHNT, FRNRAP. CDR3 size: 16 residues. The CDR3 here is CASANSWEGVRYEQYF. CDR3 bases: TGTGCTAGTGCAAACTCCTGGGAGGGGGTAAGGTACGAGCAGTACTTC.

V gene TRBV5-6 combines with J gene TRBJ1-2; possibly TRBD1 for D (6 bases). The CDR3 runs 15 residues. The germline CDR1 and CDR2 sequences are SGHDT and YYEEEE. V was trimmed by 2 bases and J by 2 bases, leaving 13 bases between them. CDR3 sequence (DNA): TGTGCCAGCAGCTTAACAGGGCAGGCCAACTATGGCTACACCTTC. This gives the protein CASSLTGQANYGYTF.

The chain links TRBV14 to TRBJ2-3; the D is unclear. CDR3 length equals 16 residues. Germline V CDR1 and CDR2: SGHDN, FVKESK. The V gene lost 0 bases and the J gene lost 2 bases, with 12 bases spanning the gap. The CDR3 is CASSQELSRFTDTQYF. In DNA, the CDR3 is TGTGCCAGCAGCCAAGAACTGTCTAGATTCACAGATACGCAGTATTTT.

This clone was observed a few times. The chain's CDR3 is CASSVAGWGNTIYF. The CDR3 DNA reads TGTGCCAGCAGCGTAGCGGGATGGGGAAACACCATATATTTT. V and J are TRBV9 and TRBJ1-3; D ambiguous. Germline V gives CDR1 SGDLS, CDR2 YYNGEE. With 0 bases removed from V and 4 bases from J, the gap between germline ends came to 8 bases. This CDR3 has 14 residues.

In this sample, this clone turned up a few times. The rearrangement links TRBV19 to TRBJ1-6; tentative D call: TRBD1 (5 bases). V lost 5 bases and J lost 3, with 8 bases in between. The CDR3 spans 14 residues. Germline V gene data show CDR1 as LNHDA and CDR2 as SQIVND (reference sequence). Here the CDR3 DNA reads TGTGCCAGTAGTCCGGGGGGCTATAATTCACCCCTCCACTTT. Translated, it gives CASSPGGYNSPLHF.

Points on this clone: Within the sample, other DNA sequences also encode this same CDR3. This chain joins TRBV4-1 and TRBJ2-7; TRBD1 agrees at 8 bases. The V gene end was trimmed by 1 base and the J gene end by 2 bases; junction bases not matched to a gene: 1. From germline, CDR1 is MGHRA and CDR2 YSYEKL. The CDR3 spans 14 residues. The CDR3 DNA reads TGCGCCAGCAGCCAAGGACAGGGGACCTACGAGCAGTACTTC. Protein sequence: CASSQGQGTYEQYF.

The chain is built from TRBV28 and TRBJ1-2, with TRBD1 identical over 10 bases. The ends lost 6 bases at V and 2 bases at J; junction bases unmatched: 6. Germline CDR1 MDHEN, CDR2 SYDVKM. This CDR3 comprises 15 residues. CDR3 bases: TGTGCCAGCAGACGACAGGGGGCGGACAACTATGGCTACACCTTC. Translation gives CASRRQGADNYGYTF.